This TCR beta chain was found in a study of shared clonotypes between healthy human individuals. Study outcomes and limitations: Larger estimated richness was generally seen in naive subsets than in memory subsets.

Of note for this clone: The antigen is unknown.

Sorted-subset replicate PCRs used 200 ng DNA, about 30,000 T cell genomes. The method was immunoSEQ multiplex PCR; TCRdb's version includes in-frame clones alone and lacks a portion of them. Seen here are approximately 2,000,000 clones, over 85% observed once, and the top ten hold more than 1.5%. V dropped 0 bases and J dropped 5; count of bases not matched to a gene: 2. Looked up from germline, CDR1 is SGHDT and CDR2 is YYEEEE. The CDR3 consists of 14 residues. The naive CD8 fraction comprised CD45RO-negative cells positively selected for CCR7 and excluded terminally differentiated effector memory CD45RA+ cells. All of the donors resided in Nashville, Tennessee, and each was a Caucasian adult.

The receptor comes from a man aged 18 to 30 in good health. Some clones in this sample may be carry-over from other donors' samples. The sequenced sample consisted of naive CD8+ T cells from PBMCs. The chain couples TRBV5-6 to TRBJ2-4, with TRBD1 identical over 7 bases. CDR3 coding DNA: TGTGCCAGCAGCTTGGCAGGGGGAGAAAACATTCAGTACTTC. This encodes CASSLAGGENIQYF.